This record concerns one T cell receptor beta chain sequence. Its antigen is undetermined. These data are taken from a study of response to subunit inactivated influenza vaccine. From germline, CDR1 is SGHNT and CDR2 YYREEE (reference sequence). V shed 3 bases and J shed 4 bases, with 22 bases lying between them. The CDR3 is 17 residues long. TCRdb redid the calling of the RT-PCR reads with MiXCR, one entry per CDR3 protein. There are approximately 250,000 distinct CDR3 sequences in the sample; over 9% occur only once, and less than 8.5% lies in the top ten. The study's findings and limits: Authors suggested that a seasonal influenza vaccination recruits few new T cells each time.

Material: non-naive T cells sorted from PBMCs, obtained roughly 15 days before vaccination. The gene calls are TRBV5-4 and TRBJ2-5; D call uncertain. This receptor was taken from a man aged 50-60 years who received an inactivated influenza vaccine. CDR3 loop: CASSSGSFRAVGETQYF. The CDR3 DNA is TGTGCCAGCAGCTCGGGTTCTTTTCGGGCAGTCGGAGAGACCCAGTACTTC.